The entry below describes one TCR beta chain. Trimming cost V 2 bases and J 1 base, with 6 bases left between them. Germline CDR1 is MNHEY and CDR2 is SMNVEV (reference sequence). This CDR3 contains 13 residues. These data come from a study of blood T cell repertoires in COVID-19. Background on the study: COVID-19 samples collected from the United States, Italy and Spain covered acute and convalescent phases. T cells, B-cell-depleted T cells, or PBMCs supplied cDNA or gDNA.

In the source study's methods: Reference gene primers were amplified, and this amplification served to estimate nucleated cell counts. The repertoire was sequenced with immunoSEQ multiplex PCR; TCRdb's copy has only in-frame clones and lacks some. V and J calls and clone size follow that table, whereas D and trimming were derived from the DNA. The sample carries more than 100,000 clones, nearly 90% recorded once. Followed longitudinally, the Seattle patients had been enrolled during active infection. The sequence derives from a woman aged 55-70 years with COVID-19, enrolled during active disease. The sequenced sample consisted of peripheral blood. The rearrangement joins TRBV27 to TRBJ2-7, with D hard to call. The CDR3 region has the DNA TGTGCCAGCAGTTTAACTCGTTCCTACGAGCAGTACTTC. This translates into CASSLTRSYEQYF.